The 23 T cell receptor beta chains listed next were all sequenced from one sample in a study of cytomegalovirus exposure and HLA in healthy donors. Vbeta (60) and Jbeta (13) primers were used in the PCR. TCRdb's copy holds only in-frame clones and misses some; the assay was immunoSEQ multiplex PCR. The table records 150,000 to 200,000 clones, 78% of them present only once. The specimen sequenced was PBMCs. All receptors come from a woman aged 25-40 years in good health and CMV-seropositive.

The chain is built from TRBV5-1 and TRBJ1-6; 10 bases map to TRBD1. This CDR3 spans 14 amino acids. Germline V lookup: CDR1 SGHRS, CDR2 YFSETQ. The trim removed 4 bases at V and 9 bases at J, leaving 4 bases unmatched. The CDR3 region is CASSVGQGISPLHF. The CDR3 nucleotides read TGCGCCAGCAGCGTGGGACAGGGGATTTCACCCCTCCACTTT.

The rearrangement uses TRBV28 and TRBJ2-3, with a tentative D call TRBD2 (6 bases). This CDR3 is built from 15 residues. The germline V and J ends were trimmed by 7 bases and 0 bases, with 14 bases remaining between them. The germline V gene has CDR1 MDHEN and CDR2 SYDVKM. This CDR3 is CASTKWAGSTDTQYF. Here the CDR3 DNA reads TGTGCCAGCACTAAATGGGCGGGGAGCACAGATACGCAGTATTTT.

For this clone: At one of its ends the junction is not consistent with the germline gene, which may arise from a read error. Other DNA sequences in the sample encode the same CDR3. This chain links TRBV27 with TRBJ1-5; 7 positions match TRBD1. CDR3 length equals 16 residues. CDR1 is MNHEY and CDR2 is SMNVEV in the germline V gene (reference sequence). The CDR3 protein is CASGGPRTGGTQPQHF. The CDR3 DNA follows: TGCGCCAGCGGGGGCCCCAGGACAGGCGGAACTCAGCCCCAGCATTTT.

This rearrangement joins TRBV19 to TRBJ2-3; TRBD2 matches 8 bases. J gave up 5 bases and V 0 bases, and 10 bases lay outside the gene matches. Germline CDR1 LNHDA, CDR2 SQIVND (reference sequence). This CDR3 spans 17 amino acids. CDR3 in DNA: TGTGCCAGTAGTATAGATCTCGCGGGAGGCCGGGGAGATACGCAGTATTTT. Its protein is CASSIDLAGGRGDTQYF.

The V call is TRBV19, the J call TRBJ1-6; a weak D match, TRBD1 (5 bases). V was clipped by 7 bases and J by 10 bases, with 20 bases between them. The CDR3 consists of 15 residues. Germline V gene lookup returns CDR1 LNHDA and CDR2 SQIVND (reference sequence). CDR3 sequence reads: CASTSLAGFESPLHF. The CDR3 DNA reads as TGTGCCAGTACCTCTCTGGCAGGGTTTGAATCACCCCTCCACTTT.

This chain links TRBV6-1 with TRBJ1-2; 11 bases align to TRBD1. In germline, CDR1 is MNHNS, CDR2 SASEGT. The trim removed 4 bases at V and 6 bases at J, leaving 4 bases unmatched. The CDR3 totals 14 residues. CDR3 protein: CASSGRTGGDGYTF. The CDR3 DNA sequence: TGTGCCAGCAGTGGTCGGACAGGGGGCGATGGCTACACCTTC.

CDR3 nucleotides: TGTGCCAGCAGCTTACTAGCGGGGGGGGTTCAAGAGACCCAGTACTTC. This gives the protein CASSLLAGGVQETQYF. V is TRBV7-2 and J is TRBJ2-5; 12 bases are shared with TRBD2. Per germline, CDR1 SGHTA and CDR2 FQGNSA. The V and J ends lost 2 bases and 2 bases, in that order; junction bases with no gene match: 3. CDR3 size: 16 residues.

The genes are TRBV4-2 and TRBJ2-7; weak D call: TRBD2 (6 bases). The CDR3 spans 13 residues. CDR1 is LGHNA and CDR2 is YNFKEQ in the germline V gene. Trimming took 6 bases from V and 7 from J, leaving 16 bases between them. This chain's CDR3 is CASREGRRGEQYF. The CDR3 nucleotides are TGTGCCAGCAGGGAGGGGAGGCGCGGGGAGCAGTACTTC.

This clone appeared a few times. CDR3 loop: CASSLPGSPLHF. The CDR3 nucleotides are TGTGCCAGCAGCCTCCCAGGGTCACCCCTCCACTTT. The chain links TRBV7-6 to TRBJ1-6; maybe TRBD1 (5 bases). This CDR3 region has 12 residues. CDR1 SGHVS and CDR2 FNYEAQ come from the germline V gene. Trimming left V 5 bases short and J 10 bases short, with 9 bases between.

The V gene is TRBV21-1, the J gene TRBJ2-5; the table gives TRBD2 as D, unverified against the DNA. TRBV21-1 is termed a pseudogene. The CDR3 runs to 15 residues. Written as DNA, the CDR3 is TGTGCCAGCAGCAACCCGGGACTAGCAGGGGAGACCCAGTACTTC. As protein: CASSNPGLAGETQYF.

This clone has only one observation. This chain uses TRBV11-2 with TRBJ2-7; 11 positions match TRBD2. The CDR3 has 15 amino acids. The junction had 3 bases not matched to a gene; V was cut back by 5 bases and J by 0 bases. Germline lookup yields CDR1 SGHAT and CDR2 FQNNGV. The CDR3, as DNA: TGTGCCAGCAGCCTCGGGACTAGCGGCTCCTACGAGCAGTACTTC. Encoded protein: CASSLGTSGSYEQYF.

The chain recombines TRBV10-3 with TRBJ2-7; 7 bases are shared with TRBD2. Germline V lookup: CDR1 ENHRY, CDR2 SYGVKD. The CDR3 extends over 15 amino acids. With V trimmed by 8 bases and J by 0 bases, 10 bases remained unmatched. The CDR3 sequence: CAIRKASGSSYEQYF. DNA of the CDR3: TGTGCCATCCGTAAAGCTAGCGGTAGCTCCTACGAGCAGTACTTC.

There are a few counts of this clone. This chain uses TRBV25-1 with TRBJ2-7; the D is unclear. V was cut by 5 bases and J by 1 base, with 3 bases left in between. Germline lookup yields CDR1 MGHDK and CDR2 SYGVNS. The CDR3 is 11 amino acids. DNA for the CDR3: TGTGCCAGCAGTTCGTCCTACGAGCAGTACTTC. It translates to CASSSSYEQYF.

This clone was counted once. The CDR3 protein is CASSRGKSQPQHF. CDR3 DNA sequence: TGTGCCAGCAGCAGAGGGAAAAGTCAGCCCCAGCATTTT. This chain joins TRBV9 and TRBJ1-5; D remains ambiguous. V was clipped by 4 bases and J by 6 bases, with 11 bases between them. Germline V gene sequence: CDR1 SGDLS, CDR2 YYNGEE. This CDR3 has 13 amino acids.

The chain has TRBV5-5 and TRBJ2-1; D remains unclear. With 0 bases removed from V and 13 bases from J, the gap between germline ends came to 11 bases. CDR3 length: 12 amino acids. Germline CDR1 and CDR2: SGHKS and YYEKEE (reference sequence). The CDR3 coding sequence is TGTGCCAGCAGCTTGGACCCGTCGGTCCAGTTCTTC. Translated: CASSLDPSVQFF.

This clone has more than one count but fewer than ten. The chain employs TRBV2 and TRBJ1-3; D remains unclear. CDR3 length equals 12 residues. Germline V gene lookup returns CDR1 SNHLY and CDR2 FYNNEI. V gave up 8 bases and J gave up 1 base, with 6 bases separating them. The DNA for the CDR3 is TGTGCCAGCGACGGGTCTGGAAACACCATATATTTT. Its translation is CASDGSGNTIYF.

The V call is TRBV5-1, the J call TRBJ1-1; D not certain. Germline CDR1 reads SGHRS; CDR2 reads YFSETQ. The CDR3 has 14 amino acids. The V gene lost 0 bases and the J gene lost 3 bases, with 9 bases spanning the gap. The CDR3 reads CASSLVVGDTEAFF. CDR3 bases: TGCGCCAGCAGCTTGGTCGTGGGAGACACTGAAGCTTTCTTT.

The V and J genes are TRBV6-1 and TRBJ2-3, with TRBD2 matching over 9 bases. The CDR3 spans 14 residues. The trim removed 7 bases at V and 4 bases at J, leaving 6 bases unmatched. Germline V CDR1 and CDR2: MNHNS, SASEGT. CDR3 protein: CASTWREGADTQYF. Here the CDR3 DNA reads TGTGCCAGCACCTGGCGGGAGGGGGCAGATACGCAGTATTTT.

The chain joins TRBV10-2 to TRBJ2-1; D may be TRBD2 (6 bases). Trimming took 6 bases from V and 10 from J, leaving 13 bases between them. Germline lookup yields CDR1 WSHSY and CDR2 SAAADI. This CDR3 comprises 12 residues. The DNA for the CDR3 is TGCGCCAGCAGCCCCGGGAGTCGGGAGCAGTTCTTC. Translated: CASSPGSREQFF.

The rearrangement joins TRBV7-6 to TRBJ2-7; 13 positions match TRBD2. This CDR3 contains 15 residues. Germline V gene lookup returns CDR1 SGHVS and CDR2 FNYEAQ. V dropped 4 bases and J dropped 3; count of bases not matched to a gene: 3. CDR3 loop: CASSSLAGGYYEQYF. As DNA, the CDR3 is TGTGCCAGCAGCTCACTAGCGGGGGGGTACTACGAGCAGTACTTC.

The chain couples TRBV6-1 to TRBJ2-7, with 7 bases fitting TRBD1. Germline V gene sequence: CDR1 MNHNS, CDR2 SASEGT. J gave up 3 bases and V 6 bases, and 8 bases lay outside the gene matches. The CDR3 spans 14 residues. CDR3: CASRPRGHLYEQYF. The DNA for the CDR3 is TGTGCCAGCAGACCGAGGGGGCACCTCTACGAGCAGTACTTC.

As regards this clone: The germline gene is not matched at one end of the junction; a read error may be the cause. This chain joins TRBV7-7 and TRBJ2-7, with no clear D. The CDR3 sequence is 13 residues long. Germline V gene data show CDR1 as SSHAT and CDR2 as FNYEAQ (reference sequence). CDR3 in DNA: TGTGCTAGCAGCTTACAGTTCAGTGCCGAGCAGTACTTC. Protein product: CASSLQFSAEQYF.

The chain is built from TRBV7-9 and TRBJ1-4, with TRBD1 matching over 7 bases. The CDR3 is made up of 15 amino acids. Germline CDR1 is SEHNR and CDR2 is FQNEAQ (reference sequence). The V gene end was trimmed by 5 bases and the J gene end by 7 bases; junction bases not matched to a gene: 10. The DNA for the CDR3 is TGTGCCAGCAGCCCGGCGGCAGGGGGAGGTGAAAAACTGTTTTTT. Amino acid sequence: CASSPAAGGGEKLFF. The full variable domain, with the rest looked up from reference TRBV7-9 and TRBJ1-4, is DTGVSQNPRHKITKRGQNVTFRCDPISEHNRLYWYRQTLGQGPEFLTYFQNEAQLEKSRLLSDRFSAERPKGSFSTLEIQRTEQGDSAMYLCASSPAAGGGEKLFFGSGTQLSVL.